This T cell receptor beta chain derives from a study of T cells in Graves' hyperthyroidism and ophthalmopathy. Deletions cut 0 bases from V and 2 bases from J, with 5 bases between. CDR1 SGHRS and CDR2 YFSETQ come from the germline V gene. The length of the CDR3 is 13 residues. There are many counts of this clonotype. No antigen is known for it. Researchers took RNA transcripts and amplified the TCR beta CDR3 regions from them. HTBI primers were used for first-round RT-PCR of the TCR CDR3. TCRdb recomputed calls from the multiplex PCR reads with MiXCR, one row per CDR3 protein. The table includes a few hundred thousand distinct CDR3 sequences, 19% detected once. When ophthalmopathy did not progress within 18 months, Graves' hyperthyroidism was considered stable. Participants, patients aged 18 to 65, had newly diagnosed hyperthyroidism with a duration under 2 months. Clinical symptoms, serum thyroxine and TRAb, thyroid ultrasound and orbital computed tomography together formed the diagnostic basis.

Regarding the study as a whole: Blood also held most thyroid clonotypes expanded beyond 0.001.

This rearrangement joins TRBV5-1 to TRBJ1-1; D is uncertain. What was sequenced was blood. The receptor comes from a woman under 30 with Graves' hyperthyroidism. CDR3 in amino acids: CASSLGINTEAFF. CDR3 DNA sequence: TGCGCCAGCAGCTTGGGCATAAACACTGAAGCTTTCTTT.